This T cell receptor (beta chain) was found in a study of shared clonotypes between healthy human individuals. CD4+ cells underwent separation, giving CD45RA+ naive and CD45RA-negative memory subsets. Findings and caveats of the study: Despite large depth, rarefaction showed incomplete sorted-subset sequencing. Around 5% was the fraction of naive CD4 clonotypes found shared across four donors.

Comments on this clone: Its matching antigen is unknown.

Deletions cut 0 bases from V and 4 bases from J, with 15 bases between. CDR3 length: 15 residues. The germline V gene has CDR1 GTSNPN and CDR2 SVGIG (reference sequence). A deep-level run was used for the assay. Sequenced by immunoSEQ multiplex PCR; TCRdb stores in-frame clones only, minus some. The sample has roughly 2.5 million clones; 85% to 95% are singletons. The TCR originated in a man aged 18-30 years in good health. The V call is TRBV30, the J call TRBJ2-5; no clear D. The sequencing input was naive CD4+ T cells sorted from blood. As to subset: CD45RA+ positively selected. CDR3 loop: CAWSVQPRSLETQYF. The CDR3 DNA reads TGTGCCTGGAGTGTACAGCCCCGTTCTTTAGAGACCCAGTACTTC.